The source of this T cell receptor beta chain is a study of T cell responses to AZD1222 COVID-19 vaccine. Assay: immunoSEQ multiplex PCR; the TCRdb copy retains only in-frame clones and omits some. The table shows tens of thousands of clones, with over 60% occurring only once. The sample here was peripheral blood, taken on day 0 of AZD1222 vaccination. The source of this sequence is an adult in good health.

CDR3 in amino acids: CASSSGVPVGAFF. The CDR3 DNA reads TGTGCCAGCAGCTCTGGGGTTCCCGTCGGAGCTTTCTTT. The chain uses TRBV7-9 and TRBJ1-1; D remains ambiguous. This CDR3 is 13 amino acids long. From germline, CDR1 is SEHNR and CDR2 FQNEAQ (reference sequence). The V and J ends lost 4 bases and 10 bases respectively, with 16 bases between them.